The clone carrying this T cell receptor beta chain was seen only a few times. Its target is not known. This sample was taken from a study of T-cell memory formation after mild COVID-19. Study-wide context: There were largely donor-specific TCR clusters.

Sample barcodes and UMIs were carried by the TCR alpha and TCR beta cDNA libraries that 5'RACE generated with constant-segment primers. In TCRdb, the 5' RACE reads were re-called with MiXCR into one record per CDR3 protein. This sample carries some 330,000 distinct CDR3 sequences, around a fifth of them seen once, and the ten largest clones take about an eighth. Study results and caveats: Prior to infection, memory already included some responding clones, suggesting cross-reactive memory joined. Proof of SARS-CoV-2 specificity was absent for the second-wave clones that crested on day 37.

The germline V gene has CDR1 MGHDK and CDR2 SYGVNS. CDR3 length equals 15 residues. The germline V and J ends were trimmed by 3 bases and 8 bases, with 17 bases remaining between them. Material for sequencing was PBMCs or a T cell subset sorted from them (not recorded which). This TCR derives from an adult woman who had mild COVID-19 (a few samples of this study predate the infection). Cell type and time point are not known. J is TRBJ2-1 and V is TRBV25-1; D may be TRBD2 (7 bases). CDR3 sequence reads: CASSDRTRGGHEQFF. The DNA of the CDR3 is TGTGCCAGCAGTGATCGGACCCGCGGGGGCCATGAGCAGTTCTTC.